Included here is one TCR beta chain sequence, with context. What this receptor recognizes is not known. Base qualities are not recorded, but no much larger clone differs from it by a single base. CDR1 and CDR2, per the germline V gene, are MNHNS and SASEGT. The junction carries 14 bases between V and J, which are trimmed by 5 bases and 7 bases respectively. Its CDR3 holds 13 amino acids, cysteine through phenylalanine. Solely the CDR3 DNA is kept, with 39 bases framed from the first base. This entry belongs to a study of T cell clones after liver transplantation (dated by TCRdb to the late 2010s). With respect to the entire study: ITN030ST, the source of the samples, was a randomized trial that attempted immunosuppression withdrawal within 2 years of liver transplantation. Donor-reactive T cell clones were identified by TCRbeta sequencing after a pre-transplant mixed lymphocyte reaction and then tracked in post-transplant blood. As an antigen-independent comparator for donor-reactive sequences, third party-reactive TCRbeta sequences were also identified from pre-transplant MLRs. Three of the eight recipients were HCV-positive; the others were transplanted for non-autoimmune, non-viral indications. The subjects received no induction therapy and were kept on standard immunosuppression until randomization at 12-24 months post-transplant. Tolerance was defined as complete immunosuppression withdrawal for at least one year with no rise in liver enzymes beyond twice the upper limit of normal. Blood samples were taken pre-transplant, pre-randomization before withdrawal, and post-randomization after full withdrawal or failed withdrawal. Of the 8 liver transplant recipients making up the studied cohort, 3 were classified as tolerant and 5 as non-tolerant. What the research found in general, with its limitations: After accounting for repertoire turnover, donor-reactive detection was significantly reduced in 7 of 8 subjects for CD4 and 8 of 8 for CD8. The decline in donor-reactive sequences exceeded the decline in third party-reactive sequences, suggesting partial antigen-specific deletion that was unrelated to withdrawal success. Since no allograft tissue specimens were available, donor-reactive T cells may have migrated into the graft instead of being deleted. Low numbers of available donor cells limited the measurable donor-reactive repertoire in a couple of subjects. A significant post-transplant decrease in circulating donor-reactive CD4 TCRbeta sequences was observed in most of the 8 subjects, irrespective of tolerance or HCV status. The conclusions were considered preliminary, being limited by small, heterogeneous patient numbers and non-standardized post-transplant time points.

The time point label here, explained by the study, means: pre-transplant. Thawed unstimulated PBMCs were stained for CD3, CD4 and CD8 and FACS-sorted into CD3+CD4+ and CD3+CD8+ populations. All 8 studied subjects were randomized to immunosuppression withdrawal. The Qiagen DNeasy Blood and Tissue Kit was used for isolation of genomic DNA. Frozen genomic DNA underwent high-throughput TCRbeta CDR3 sequencing by immunoSEQ, including PCR amplification, mapping, bias correction and internal controls. As for the authors' bioinformatics: Only productive rearrangements were retained, with each unique TCRbeta sequence defined by its CDR3 nucleotide sequence together with its V and J gene. A sequence counted as donor-reactive only if the sequence showed at least 5-fold expansion in CFSE-low cells compared with unstimulated pre-transplant cells and had a frequency of at least 0.01%. Minimum frequency thresholds were set for each subject based on the unstimulated sample with the lowest template count, ensuring at least 90% detection power. Jensen-Shannon divergence between the top 1000 TCRbeta sequences after and before transplant was used to measure repertoire turnover. Two-sided Fisher's exact tests were used to test for changes in how often donor-reactive sequences were detected. Imported from immuneACCESS, the table was reduced by TCRdb to in-frame sequences with V and J called. These copies leave out some clones; in studies compared against another copy, an unresolved V gene accounts for under half, and the cause of the remainder is not known. Clone size and the V and J calls come from that table; the DNA yielded D and trimming. This sample holds about 99,000 clones; around four fifths were observed only once. The ten most abundant clones make up around 0.94% of the sample.

The sample in question was CD4+ T cells from blood, obtained before liver transplant. The sequence is built from TRBV6-1 and TRBJ1-2; 6 matching bases give a weak D call of TRBD1. This sequence originates from a human donor who received a liver transplant. The bases are TGTGCCAGCAGTAGCACAGGGTATGGTGGCTACACCTTC. It is translated as CASSSTGYGGYTF.